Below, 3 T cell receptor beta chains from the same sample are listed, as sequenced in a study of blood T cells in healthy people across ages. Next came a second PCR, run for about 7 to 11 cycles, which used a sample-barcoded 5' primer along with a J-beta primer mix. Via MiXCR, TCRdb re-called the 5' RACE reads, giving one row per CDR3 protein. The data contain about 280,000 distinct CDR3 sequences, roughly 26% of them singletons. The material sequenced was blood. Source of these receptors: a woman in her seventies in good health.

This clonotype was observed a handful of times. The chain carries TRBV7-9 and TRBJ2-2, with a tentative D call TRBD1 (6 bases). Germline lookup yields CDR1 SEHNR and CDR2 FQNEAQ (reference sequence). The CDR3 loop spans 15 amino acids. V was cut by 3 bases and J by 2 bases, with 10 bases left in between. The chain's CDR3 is CASSFQGPNTGELFF. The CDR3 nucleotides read TGTGCCAGCAGCTTCCAGGGGCCCAACACCGGGGAGCTGTTTTTT. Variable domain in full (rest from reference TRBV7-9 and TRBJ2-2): DTGVSQNPRHKITKRGQNVTFRCDPISEHNRLYWYRQTLGQGPEFLTYFQNEAQLEKSRLLSDRFSAERPKGSFSTLEIQRTEQGDSAMYLCASSFQGPNTGELFFGEGSRLTVL.

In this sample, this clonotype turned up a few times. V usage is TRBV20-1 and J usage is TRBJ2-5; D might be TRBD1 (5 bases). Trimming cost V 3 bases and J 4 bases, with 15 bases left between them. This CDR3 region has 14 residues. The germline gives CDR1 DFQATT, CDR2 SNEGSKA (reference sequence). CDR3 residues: CSARGSQGPETQYF. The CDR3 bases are TGCAGTGCTAGGGGCTCGCAGGGTCCAGAGACCCAGTACTTC.

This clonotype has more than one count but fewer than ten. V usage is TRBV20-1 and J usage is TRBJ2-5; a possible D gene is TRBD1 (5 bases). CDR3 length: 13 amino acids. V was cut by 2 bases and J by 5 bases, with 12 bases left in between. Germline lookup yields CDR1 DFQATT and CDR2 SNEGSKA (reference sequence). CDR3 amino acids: CSARPPGRETQYF. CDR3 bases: TGCAGTGCTAGACCCCCAGGGCGGGAGACCCAGTACTTC.